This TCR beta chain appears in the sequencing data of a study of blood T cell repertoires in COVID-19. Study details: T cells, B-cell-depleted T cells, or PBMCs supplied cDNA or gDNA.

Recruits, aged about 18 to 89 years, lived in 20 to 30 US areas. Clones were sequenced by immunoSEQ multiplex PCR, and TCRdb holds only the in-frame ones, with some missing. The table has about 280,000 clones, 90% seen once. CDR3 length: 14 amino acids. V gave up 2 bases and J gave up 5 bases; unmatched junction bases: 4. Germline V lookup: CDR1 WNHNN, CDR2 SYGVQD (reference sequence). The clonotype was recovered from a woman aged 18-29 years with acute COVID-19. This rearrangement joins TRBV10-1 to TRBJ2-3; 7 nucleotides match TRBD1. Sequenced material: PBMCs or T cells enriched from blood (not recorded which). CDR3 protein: CASSEEGAIDTQYF. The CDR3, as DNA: TGCGCCAGCAGTGAGGAGGGGGCAATAGATACGCAGTATTTT.